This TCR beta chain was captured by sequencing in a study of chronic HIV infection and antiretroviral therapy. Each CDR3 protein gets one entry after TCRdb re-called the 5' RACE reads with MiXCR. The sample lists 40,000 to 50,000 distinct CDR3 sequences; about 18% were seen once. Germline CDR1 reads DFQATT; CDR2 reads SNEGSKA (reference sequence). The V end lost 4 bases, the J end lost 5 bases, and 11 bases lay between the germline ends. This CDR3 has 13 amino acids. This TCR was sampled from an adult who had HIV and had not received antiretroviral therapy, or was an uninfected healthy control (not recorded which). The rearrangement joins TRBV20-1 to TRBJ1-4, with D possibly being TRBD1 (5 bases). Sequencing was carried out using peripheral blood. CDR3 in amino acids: CSAIRTQNEKLFF. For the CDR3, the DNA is TGCAGTGCTATCAGGACACAAAATGAAAAACTGTTTTTT.